What follows are 7 T cell receptor beta chains derived from one specimen sequenced in a study of blood T cells in healthy people across ages. For the second PCR, which ran for roughly 7 to 11 cycles, a sample-barcoded 5' primer and a J-beta primer mix were used. In TCRdb, the 5' RACE reads were re-called with MiXCR into one record per CDR3 protein. This repertoire shows roughly 1 million distinct CDR3 sequences, about 25% found once; its top ten account for 0.75%. This sample also appeared in a second study, on T cells of mothers and their children.

What was sequenced was blood. These receptor sequences come from a girl aged 2 to 10 in good health.

The chain links TRBV4-3 to TRBJ2-5; possibly TRBD2 for D (6 bases). V lost 4 bases, J lost 4 bases, and 16 bases lay in between. CDR3 length: 15 residues. Germline assignment: CDR1 LGHNA and CDR2 YSLEER. The CDR3 sequence: CASSPSSGVGETQYF. CDR3 coding DNA: TGCGCCAGCAGCCCCTCATCGGGGGTTGGAGAGACCCAGTACTTC.

The chain links TRBV20-1 to TRBJ2-5; D is possibly TRBD1 (5 bases). Germline CDR1 DFQATT, CDR2 SNEGSKA (reference sequence). V was cut by 0 bases and J by 3 bases, with 17 bases left in between. There are 16 residues in the CDR3. The CDR3 sequence: CSARDFGAVSKETQYF. The CDR3 DNA follows: TGCAGTGCTAGAGATTTTGGGGCAGTTAGCAAAGAGACCCAGTACTTC.

The chain carries TRBV28 and TRBJ2-3; D perhaps matches TRBD1 (6 bases). Germline V gene data show CDR1 as MDHEN and CDR2 as SYDVKM. The CDR3 spans 14 residues. V shed 4 bases and J shed 2 bases, with 10 bases lying between them. This CDR3 reads CASSSDSYTDTQYF. The CDR3 coding sequence is TGTGCCAGCAGTTCGGACAGCTACACAGATACGCAGTATTTT.

V usage is TRBV4-2 and J usage is TRBJ2-5, with a weak D call TRBD1 (6 bases). Gene TRBJ2-7 matches the end of the DNA better, so the J call may be wrong. CDR3 length: 15 amino acids. Per germline, CDR1 LGHNA and CDR2 YNFKEQ. The CDR3 protein is CASSQDGQSSYEQYF. As DNA, the CDR3 is TGTGCCAGCAGCCAAGATGGACAGTCCTCCTACGAGCAGTACTTC.

This chain joins TRBV7-6 and TRBJ2-1; D is undetermined. Trimming removed 2 bases from V and 3 bases from J, with 5 bases in between. Germline-derived CDR1 and CDR2 are SGHVS and FNYEAQ. CDR3 length: 13 amino acids. The CDR3 loop reads CASSLRIYNEQFF. The CDR3 region has the DNA TGTGCCAGCAGCTTAAGGATCTACAATGAGCAGTTCTTC. The full variable domain, with the rest looked up from reference TRBV7-6 and TRBJ2-1, is GAGVSQSPRYKVTKRGQDVALRCDPISGHVSLYWYRQALGQGPEFLTYFNYEAQQDKSGLPNDRFSAERPEGSISTLTIQRTEQRDSAMYRCASSLRIYNEQFFGPGTRLTVL.

The chain carries TRBV27 and TRBJ1-1, with D tentatively TRBD1 (5 bases). Trimming removed 3 bases from V and 6 bases from J, with 11 bases in between. The CDR3 loop spans 13 amino acids. Looked up from germline, CDR1 is MNHEY and CDR2 is SMNVEV (reference sequence). The CDR3 here is CASSFNTGAEAFF. The CDR3 coding sequence is TGTGCCAGCAGTTTTAATACAGGCGCTGAAGCTTTCTTT.

The chain uses TRBV25-1 and TRBJ2-5; 9 bases are a match to TRBD2. The better agreement between TRBJ2-1 and the DNA end casts doubt on the J call. Germline V CDR1 and CDR2: MGHDK, SYGVNS. CDR3 length: 14 amino acids. DNA of the CDR3: TGTGCCAGCAGTGTCAGCGGGGGGCTGGATGAGCAGTTCTTC. This sequence encodes CASSVSGGLDEQFF.